What follows describes a single T cell receptor beta chain. Thawed unstimulated PBMCs were FACS-sorted by CD3, CD4 and CD8 into two populations. These data belong to a study of T cell clones after liver transplantation. About the research overall: TCRbeta sequencing after a pre-transplant mixed lymphocyte reaction identified graft-donor-reactive clones, later tracked in post-transplant blood.

The length of the CDR3 is 16 residues. V shed 5 bases, J shed 7 bases, and the junction held 15 bases outside the gene matches. Germline CDR1 SGHAT, CDR2 FQNNGV. Assay: immunoSEQ multiplex PCR; the TCRdb copy retains only in-frame clones and omits some. This table holds over 25,000 clones, around 94% found once. This sequence joins TRBV11-2 and TRBJ2-7; the match to TRBD2 covers 9 bases. The clonotype originates from a human patient who received a liver transplant. Some of these T cells may belong to the graft donor. This specimen was CD8+ T cells from blood, taken 12 months after liver transplant. The CDR3 loop is CASSDKAGLALWEQYF. Here the CDR3 DNA reads TGTGCCAGCAGCGACAAGGCGGGACTAGCTTTGTGGGAGCAGTACTTC.